The 20 T cell receptor beta chains below come from one sample, sequenced in a study of breast tumors, draining lymph nodes, adjacent tissues. Samples came from axillary lymph nodes draining the breast cancer. A single record per CDR3 protein comes from TCRdb applying MiXCR to the multiplex PCR reads. The sample holds some 230,000 distinct CDR3 sequences, less than 45% seen once. The sample consisted of axillary lymph node tissue. These receptors originate from a female donor with breast cancer. Some clones in this sample may be carry-over from other donors' samples.

In its sample, this clonotype was seen many times. J is TRBJ2-7 and V is TRBV5-6; possible D gene TRBD2, 6 bases. The CDR3 sequence is 14 residues long. The ends were cut back, 3 bases at V and 2 bases at J, with 12 bases in the middle. The germline V gene encodes CDR1 SGHDT and CDR2 YYEEEE. CDR3 residues: CASSSRDSTYEQYF. The CDR3 DNA reads as TGTGCCAGCAGCTCCCGGGACTCTACCTACGAGCAGTACTTC.

This clonotype was observed at least ten times. The rearrangement uses TRBV19 and TRBJ1-6; the D is unclear. V was shortened by 3 bases and J by 8 bases, with 11 bases between the two germline ends. The CDR3 consists of 14 residues. From germline, CDR1 is LNHDA and CDR2 SQIVND (reference sequence). Here the CDR3 reads CASSMDGRDSPLHF. Written as DNA, the CDR3 is TGTGCCAGTAGTATGGACGGGCGGGATTCACCCCTCCACTTT.

The chain combines TRBV5-4 with TRBJ2-3; D tentatively reads TRBD1 or TRBD2 (6 bases each). CDR1 is SGHNT and CDR2 is YYREEE in the germline V gene (reference sequence). Deletions cut 1 base from V and 2 bases from J, with 17 bases between. CDR3 length: 17 amino acids. The CDR3 protein is CASSLMEGGGHTDTQYF. In nucleotides, the CDR3 is TGTGCCAGCAGCTTGATGGAGGGGGGCGGTCACACAGATACGCAGTATTTT.

In its sample, this clonotype was seen many times. The V gene is TRBV19, the J gene TRBJ2-2; maybe TRBD2 (5 bases). Germline values: CDR1 LNHDA, CDR2 SQIVND (reference sequence). This CDR3 is built from 15 residues. Trimming left V 3 bases short and J 4 bases short, with 12 bases between. For the CDR3, the DNA is TGTGCCAGTAGTATTGGATCGGGGTTCACCGGGGAGCTGTTTTTT. Its translation is CASSIGSGFTGELFF.

This clonotype was observed once. The chain carries TRBV2 and TRBJ2-5; 10 nucleotides agree with TRBD2. CDR3 size: 14 residues. Germline CDR1 SNHLY, CDR2 FYNNEI. V trimming: 3 bases; J trimming: 4 bases; junction bases outside the gene matches: 2. The CDR3 sequence: CASSDLAGGETQYF. DNA of the CDR3: TGTGCCAGCAGTGATTTAGCGGGGGGAGAGACCCAGTACTTC.

Ten or more counts support this clonotype. The chain joins TRBV4-2 to TRBJ2-1; 7 bases match TRBD2. J was trimmed by 5 bases and V by 0 bases; bases with no gene match: 4. Germline-derived CDR1 and CDR2 are LGHNA and YNFKEQ. The CDR3 has 15 residues. CDR3 coding DNA: TGTGCCAGCAGCCAAGAGGGGACTAATGACAATGAGCAGTTCTTC. Translated: CASSQEGTNDNEQFF.

This clonotype has at least ten counts. The genes are TRBV4-1 and TRBJ1-2; D is unresolved. This CDR3 is built from 14 residues. Trimming left V 3 bases short and J 1 base short, with 9 bases between. CDR1 is MGHRA and CDR2 is YSYEKL in the germline V gene. CDR3 sequence reads: CASSQPPSNYGYTF. For the CDR3, the DNA is TGCGCCAGCAGCCAGCCCCCAAGTAACTATGGCTACACCTTC.

V usage is TRBV20-1 and J usage is TRBJ1-3; D gene unclear. The CDR3 runs to 11 residues. CDR1 and CDR2 (germline): DFQATT, SNEGSKA (reference sequence). Trimming removed 1 base at V and 8 bases at J, with 6 bases between. This CDR3 reads CSARVRDTIYF. For the CDR3, the DNA is TGCAGTGCTAGAGTCCGGGACACCATATATTTT.

In its sample, this clonotype was seen many times. Here the CDR3 reads CASSLRTGWEEKLFF. As DNA, the CDR3 is TGTGCCAGCAGCCTCCGGACAGGGTGGGAAGAAAAACTGTTTTTT. This chain links TRBV3-1 with TRBJ1-4; 8 bases match TRBD1. CDR3 length: 15 amino acids. Germline assignment: CDR1 LGHDT and CDR2 YNNKEL (reference sequence). With 4 bases clipped from V and 8 bases from J, the junction kept 9 bases outside the gene matches. Filled out from reference TRBV3-1 and TRBJ1-4, the complete variable domain reads DTAVSQTPKYLVTQMGNDKSIKCEQNLGHDTMYWYKQDSKKFLKIMFSYNNKELIINETVPNRFSPKSPDKAHLNLHINSLELGDSAVYFCASSLRTGWEEKLFFGSGTQLSVL.

The genes are TRBV29-1 and TRBJ2-7; the D gene is possibly TRBD2 (6 bases). The germline V gene has CDR1 SQVTM and CDR2 ANQGSEA. The CDR3 has 13 amino acids. Trimming stripped 6 bases from V and 1 base from J, with 13 bases between. In DNA, the CDR3 is TGCAGCGTACCAGGGAGGAATTCCTACGAGCAGTACTTC. The encoded protein is CSVPGRNSYEQYF.

This rearrangement joins TRBV12-5 to TRBJ1-5; TRBD1 aligns across 8 bases. This CDR3 spans 18 amino acids. Unmatched junction bases numbered 11, after V lost 4 bases and J lost 0 bases. Germline V gene data show CDR1 as LGHNT and CDR2 as FRNRAP. DNA for the CDR3: TGTGCTAGTGGTTCGACAGGGGTTCCACAGCATAGCAATCAGCCCCAGCATTTT. Translating it yields CASGSTGVPQHSNQPQHF.

This clonotype was observed many times. Possible read error: a much larger clone is one base away. The rearrangement joins TRBV6-6 to TRBJ1-2; D might be TRBD1 (6 bases). V was pared by 6 bases and J by 4 bases, with 15 bases between. This CDR3 has 14 residues. The V gene's germline CDR1 is MNHNY and CDR2 SVGAGI (reference sequence). The CDR3 coding sequence is TGTGCCAGCAGCCCACAGGGTTCAGGCTATGGCTACACCTTC. It is translated as CASSPQGSGYGYTF.

In this sample, this clonotype turned up many times. The V gene is TRBV20-1, the J gene TRBJ2-7, with 10 bases aligning to TRBD1. CDR1 is DFQATT and CDR2 is SNEGSKA in the germline V gene (reference sequence). After removal of 4 bases from V and 4 bases from J, the junction contained 7 bases not matched to a gene. The CDR3 contains 14 residues. CDR3 residues: CSATGQGRLYEQYF. The CDR3 nucleotides read TGCAGTGCTACGGGACAGGGGAGGCTATACGAGCAGTACTTC.

This clonotype was detected ten times or more. One end of the junction is discordant with germline, which a read error may explain. V and J are TRBV6-5 and TRBJ2-7; D may be TRBD1 or TRBD2 (5 bases each). Germline lookup yields CDR1 MNHEY and CDR2 SVGAGI. This CDR3 contains 16 residues. CDR3 residues: CASSHSSPRGSYEQYF. For the CDR3, the DNA is TGTGCCAGCAGTCACTCGAGTCCGAGGGGTTCCTACGAGCAGTACTTC.

To note about this clonotype: In this CDR3 the conserved last residue, phenylalanine or tryptophan, is missing, so a read error is likely. The chain employs TRBV15 and TRBJ1-5; D unclear. The CDR3 length is 14 residues. Trimming took 4 bases from V and 2 from J, leaving 9 bases between them. Per germline, CDR1 LNHNV and CDR2 YYDKDF (reference sequence). The CDR3 DNA sequence: TGTGCCACCAGCAAAAGGTTAGGCAATCAGCCCCAGCATGGT. Its translation: CATSKRLGNQPQHG.

This clonotype has a count of ten or more. CDR3 coding DNA: TGTGCCAGCAGTGAAGCGCTACAGGGGAGAGGGGGTCAGCCCCAGCATTTT. This encodes CASSEALQGRGGQPQHF. This chain links TRBV2 with TRBJ1-5; 7 nucleotides match TRBD1. V trimming: 0 bases; J trimming: 6 bases; junction bases outside the gene matches: 11. The length of the CDR3 is 17 residues. Germline assignment: CDR1 SNHLY and CDR2 FYNNEI.

The rearrangement links TRBV7-9 to TRBJ2-3; 8 nucleotides align to TRBD2. The germline CDR1 and CDR2 sequences are SEHNR and FQNEAQ (reference sequence). V shed 6 bases, J shed 2 bases, and the junction held 10 bases outside the gene matches. The CDR3 covers 16 residues. The CDR3 region has the DNA TGTGCCAGCAGAATAGTCAATAGCGGGAACACAGATACGCAGTATTTT. Its translation: CASRIVNSGNTDTQYF.

This rearrangement joins TRBV28 to TRBJ2-1; D is unresolved. Germline V gene data show CDR1 as MDHEN and CDR2 as SYDVKM. The CDR3 runs 14 residues. Trimming took 1 base from V and 9 from J, leaving 13 bases between them. The CDR3 is CASSLSAVGIEQFF. The CDR3 coding sequence is TGTGCCAGCAGTTTATCTGCAGTTGGGATTGAGCAGTTCTTC.

This clonotype was detected ten times or more. The rearrangement links TRBV7-2 to TRBJ2-3; D is possibly TRBD2 (7 bases). Trimming pared 2 bases from V and 2 bases from J, leaving 11 bases between. This CDR3 region has 15 residues. CDR1 and CDR2 from the germline V gene are SGHTA and FQGNSA. CDR3 bases: TGTGCCAGCAGCTTATCGCGGGGGCCCACAGATACGCAGTATTTT. As protein: CASSLSRGPTDTQYF.

This sequence joins TRBV6-4 and TRBJ2-6, with TRBD2 matching 7 bases. The CDR3 runs to 17 residues. The trim removed 1 base at V and 2 bases at J, leaving 5 bases unmatched. Germline CDR1 is MRHNA and CDR2 is SNTAGT. The CDR3 DNA is TGTGCCAGCAGTGACTGTTGGGCGGGAGCTGGGGCCAACGTCCTGACTTTC. Translating it yields CASSDCWAGAGANVLTF.